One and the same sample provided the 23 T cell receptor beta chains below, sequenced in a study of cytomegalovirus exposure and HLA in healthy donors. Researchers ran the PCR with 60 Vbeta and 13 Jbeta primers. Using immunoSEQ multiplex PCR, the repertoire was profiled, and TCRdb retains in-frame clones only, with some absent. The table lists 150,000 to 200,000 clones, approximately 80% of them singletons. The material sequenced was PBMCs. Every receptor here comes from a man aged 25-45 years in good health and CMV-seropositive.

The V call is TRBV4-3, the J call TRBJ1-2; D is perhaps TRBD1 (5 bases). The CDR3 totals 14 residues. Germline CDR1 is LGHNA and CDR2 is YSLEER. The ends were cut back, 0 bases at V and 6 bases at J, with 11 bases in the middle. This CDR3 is CASSQDWGEHGYTF. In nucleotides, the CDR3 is TGCGCCAGCAGCCAAGATTGGGGGGAGCATGGCTACACCTTC.

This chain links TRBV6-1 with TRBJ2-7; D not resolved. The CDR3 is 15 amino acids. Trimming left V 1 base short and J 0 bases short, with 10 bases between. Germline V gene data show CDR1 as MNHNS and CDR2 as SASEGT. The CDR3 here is CASSEGAGTSYEQYF. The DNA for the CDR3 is TGTGCCAGCAGTGAAGGGGCCGGAACCTCCTACGAGCAGTACTTC.

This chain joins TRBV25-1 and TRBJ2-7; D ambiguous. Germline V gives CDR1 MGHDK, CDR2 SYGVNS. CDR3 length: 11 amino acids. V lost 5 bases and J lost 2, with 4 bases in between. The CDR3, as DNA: TGTGCCAGCAGTAACACCTACGAGCAGTACTTC. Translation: CASSNTYEQYF.

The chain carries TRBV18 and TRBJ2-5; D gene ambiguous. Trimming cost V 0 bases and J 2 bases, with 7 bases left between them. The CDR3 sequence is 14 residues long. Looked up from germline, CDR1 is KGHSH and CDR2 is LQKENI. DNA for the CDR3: TGTGCCAGCTCACCACCGTGGCCTCAAGAGACCCAGTACTTC. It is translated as CASSPPWPQETQYF.

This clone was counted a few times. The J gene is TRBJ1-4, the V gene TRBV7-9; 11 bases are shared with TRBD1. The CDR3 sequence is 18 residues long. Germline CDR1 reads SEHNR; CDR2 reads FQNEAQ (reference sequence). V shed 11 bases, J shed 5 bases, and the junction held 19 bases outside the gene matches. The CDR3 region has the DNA TGTGCCGGTGCCAGCAGGCGGACAGGGGGCGATCAAAATGAAAAACTGTTTTTT. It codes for CAGASRRTGGDQNEKLFF. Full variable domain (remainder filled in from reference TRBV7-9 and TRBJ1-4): DTGVSQNPRHKITKRGQNVTFRCDPISEHNRLYWYRQTLGQGPEFLTYFQNEAQLEKSRLLSDRFSAERPKGSFSTLEIQRTEQGDSAMYLCAGASRRTGGDQNEKLFFGSGTQLSVL.

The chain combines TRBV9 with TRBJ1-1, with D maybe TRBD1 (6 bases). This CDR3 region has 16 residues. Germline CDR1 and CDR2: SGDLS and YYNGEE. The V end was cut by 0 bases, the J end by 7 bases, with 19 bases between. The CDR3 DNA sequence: TGTGCCAGCAGCGTAGTTGGGGGCGCTCCCCGACTTGAAGCTTTCTTT. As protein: CASSVVGGAPRLEAFF.

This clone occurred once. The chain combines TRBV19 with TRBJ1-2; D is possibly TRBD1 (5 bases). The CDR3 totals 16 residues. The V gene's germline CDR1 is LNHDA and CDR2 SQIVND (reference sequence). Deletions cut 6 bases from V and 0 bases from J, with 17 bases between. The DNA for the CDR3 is TGTGCCAGTAGCCCCATCGGGGGAGGTCCTAACTATGGCTACACCTTC. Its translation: CASSPIGGGPNYGYTF.

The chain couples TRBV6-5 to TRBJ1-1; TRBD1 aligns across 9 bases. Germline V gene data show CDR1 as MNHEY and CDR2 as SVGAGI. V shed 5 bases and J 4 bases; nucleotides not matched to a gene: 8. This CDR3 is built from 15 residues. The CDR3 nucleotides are TGTGCCAGCAGTACCCCGGGGACAGGGTCCACTGAAGCTTTCTTT. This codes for CASSTPGTGSTEAFF.

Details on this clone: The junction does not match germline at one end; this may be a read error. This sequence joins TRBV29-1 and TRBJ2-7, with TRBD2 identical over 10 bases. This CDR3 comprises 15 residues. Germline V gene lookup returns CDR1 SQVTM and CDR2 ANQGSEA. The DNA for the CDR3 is TGCAGCGCTGAAGGAGCTAGCGGGGGAACCTACGAGCAGTACTTC. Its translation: CSAEGASGGTYEQYF.

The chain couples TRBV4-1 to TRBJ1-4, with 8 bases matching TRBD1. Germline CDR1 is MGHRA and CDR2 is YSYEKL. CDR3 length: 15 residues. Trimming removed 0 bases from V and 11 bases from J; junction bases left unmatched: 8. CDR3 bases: TGCGCCAGCAGCCAAGATCATGGACAGGGATGGAAACTGTTTTTT. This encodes CASSQDHGQGWKLFF.

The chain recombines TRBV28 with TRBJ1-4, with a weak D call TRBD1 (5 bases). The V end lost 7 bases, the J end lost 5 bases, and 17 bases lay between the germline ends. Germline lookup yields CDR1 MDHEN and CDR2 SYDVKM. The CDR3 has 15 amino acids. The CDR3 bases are TGTGCCAGCACCCCCCCTGGCAGGGCAAATGAAAAACTGTTTTTT. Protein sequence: CASTPPGRANEKLFF. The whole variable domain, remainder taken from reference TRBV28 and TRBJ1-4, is DVKVTQSSRYLVKRTGEKVFLECVQDMDHENMFWYRQDPGLGLRLIYFSYDVKMKEKGDIPEGYSVSREKKERFSLILESASTNQTSMYLCASTPPGRANEKLFFGSGTQLSVL.

The CDR3 loop reads CAWMTGGAETQYF. The CDR3 nucleotides are TGTGCCTGGATGACGGGGGGGGCCGAGACCCAGTACTTC. V is TRBV30 and J is TRBJ2-5; 8 bases match TRBD2. Losses at the gene ends were 4 bases for V and 5 bases for J; bases not matched to a gene: 6. CDR1 is GTSNPN and CDR2 is SVGIG in the germline V gene (reference sequence). The CDR3 runs to 13 residues.

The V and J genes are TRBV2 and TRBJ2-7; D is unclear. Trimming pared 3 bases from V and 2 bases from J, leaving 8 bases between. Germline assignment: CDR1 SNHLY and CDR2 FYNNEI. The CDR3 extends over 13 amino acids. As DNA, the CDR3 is TGTGCCAGCAGTGAGGGCAGAACCTACGAGCAGTACTTC. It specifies CASSEGRTYEQYF.

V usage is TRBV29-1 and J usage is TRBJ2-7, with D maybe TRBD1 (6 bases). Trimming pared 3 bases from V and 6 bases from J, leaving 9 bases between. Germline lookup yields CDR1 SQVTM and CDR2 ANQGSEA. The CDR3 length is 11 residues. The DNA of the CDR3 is TGCAGCGTTGATCAGGGGCTCGAGCAGTACTTC. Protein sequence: CSVDQGLEQYF.

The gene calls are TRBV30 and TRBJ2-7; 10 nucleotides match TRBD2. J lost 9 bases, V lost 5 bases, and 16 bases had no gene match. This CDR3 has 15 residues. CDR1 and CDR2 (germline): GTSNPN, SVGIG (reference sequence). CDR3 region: CAWRVTSGGAIPQYF. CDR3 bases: TGTGCCTGGCGAGTAACAAGCGGGGGGGCAATTCCGCAGTACTTC.

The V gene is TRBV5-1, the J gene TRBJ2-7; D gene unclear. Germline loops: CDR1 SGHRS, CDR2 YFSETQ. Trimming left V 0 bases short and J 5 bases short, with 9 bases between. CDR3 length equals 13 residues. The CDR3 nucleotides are TGCGCCAGCAGCTTGGACAGTCCGAACGAGCAGTACTTC. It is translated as CASSLDSPNEQYF.

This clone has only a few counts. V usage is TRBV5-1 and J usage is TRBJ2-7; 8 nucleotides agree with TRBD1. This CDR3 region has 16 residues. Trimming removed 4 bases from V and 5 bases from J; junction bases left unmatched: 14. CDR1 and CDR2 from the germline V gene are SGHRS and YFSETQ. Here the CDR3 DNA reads TGCGCCAGCAGCCCTTGGGGGACAGGCAACAGGGACGAGCAGTACTTC. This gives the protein CASSPWGTGNRDEQYF.

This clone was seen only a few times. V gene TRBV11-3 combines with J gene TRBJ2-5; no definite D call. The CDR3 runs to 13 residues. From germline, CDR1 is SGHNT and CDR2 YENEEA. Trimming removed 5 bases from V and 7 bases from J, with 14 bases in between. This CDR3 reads CASSAESIGTQYF. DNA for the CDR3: TGTGCCAGCAGCGCGGAAAGTATAGGGACCCAGTACTTC.

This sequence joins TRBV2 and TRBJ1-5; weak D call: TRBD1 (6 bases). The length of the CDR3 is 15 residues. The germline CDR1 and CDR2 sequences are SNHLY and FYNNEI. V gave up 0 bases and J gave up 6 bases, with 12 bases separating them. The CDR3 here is CASSEAGGAGQPQHF. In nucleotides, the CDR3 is TGTGCCAGCAGTGAAGCAGGGGGGGCTGGTCAGCCCCAGCATTTT.

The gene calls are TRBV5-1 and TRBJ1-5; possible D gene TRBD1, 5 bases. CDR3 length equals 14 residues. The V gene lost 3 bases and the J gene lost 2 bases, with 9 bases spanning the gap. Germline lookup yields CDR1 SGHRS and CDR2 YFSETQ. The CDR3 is CASSYGGGNQPQHF. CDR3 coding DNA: TGCGCCAGCAGCTATGGGGGGGGCAATCAGCCCCAGCATTTT.

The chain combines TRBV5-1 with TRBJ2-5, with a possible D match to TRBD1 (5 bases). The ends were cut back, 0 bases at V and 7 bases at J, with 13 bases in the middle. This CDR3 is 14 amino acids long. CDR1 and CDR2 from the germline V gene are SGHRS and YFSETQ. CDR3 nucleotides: TGCGCCAGCAGCTTGGATACAGGATTGGGGACCCAGTACTTC. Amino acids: CASSLDTGLGTQYF. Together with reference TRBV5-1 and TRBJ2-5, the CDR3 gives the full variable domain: KAGVTQTPRYLIKTRGQQVTLSCSPISGHRSVSWYQQTPGQGLQFLFEYFSETQRNKGNFPGRFSGRQFSNSRSEMNVSTLELGDSALYLCASSLDTGLGTQYFGPGTRLLVL.

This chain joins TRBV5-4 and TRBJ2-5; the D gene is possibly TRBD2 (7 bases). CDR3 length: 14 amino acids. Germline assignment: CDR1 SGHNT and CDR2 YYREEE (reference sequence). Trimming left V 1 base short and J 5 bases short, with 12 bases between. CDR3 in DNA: TGTGCCAGCAGCTTGAGGGGGGGCGGGGAGACCCAGTACTTC. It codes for CASSLRGGGETQYF.

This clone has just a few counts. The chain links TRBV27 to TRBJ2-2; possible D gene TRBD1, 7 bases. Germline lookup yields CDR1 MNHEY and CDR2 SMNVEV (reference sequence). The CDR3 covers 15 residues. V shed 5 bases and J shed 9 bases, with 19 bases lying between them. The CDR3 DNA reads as TGTGCCAGCAGTGCCGACAGGGACTCACACCGGGAGCTGTTTTTT. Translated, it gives CASSADRDSHRELFF.